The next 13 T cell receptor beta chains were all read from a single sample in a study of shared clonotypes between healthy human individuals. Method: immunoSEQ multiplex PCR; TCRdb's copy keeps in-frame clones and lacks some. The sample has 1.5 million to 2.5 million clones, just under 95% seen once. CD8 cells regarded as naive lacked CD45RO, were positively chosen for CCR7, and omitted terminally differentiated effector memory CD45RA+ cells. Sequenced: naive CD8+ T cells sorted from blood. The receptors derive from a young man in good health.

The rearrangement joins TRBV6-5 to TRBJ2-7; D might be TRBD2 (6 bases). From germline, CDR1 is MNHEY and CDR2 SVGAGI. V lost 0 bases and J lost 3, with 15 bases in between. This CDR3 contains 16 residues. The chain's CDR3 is CASSYSGGVLYYEQYF. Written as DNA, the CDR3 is TGTGCCAGCAGTTACTCGGGGGGAGTCTTATACTACGAGCAGTACTTC.

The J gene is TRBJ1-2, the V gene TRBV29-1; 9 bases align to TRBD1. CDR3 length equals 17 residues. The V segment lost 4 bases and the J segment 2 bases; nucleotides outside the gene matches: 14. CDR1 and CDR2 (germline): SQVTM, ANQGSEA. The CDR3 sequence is CSVAPGDRVRGNYGYTF. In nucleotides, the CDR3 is TGCAGCGTTGCGCCAGGGGACAGGGTACGAGGGAACTATGGCTACACCTTC.

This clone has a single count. The CDR3 sequence is CASALFDGDSGNTIYF. The CDR3 region has the DNA TGCGCCAGCGCCCTCTTCGACGGAGACTCTGGAAACACCATATATTTT. The chain has TRBV4-1 and TRBJ1-3; unclear D gene. CDR1 is MGHRA, CDR2 YSYEKL, per germline. V dropped 8 bases and J dropped 0 bases, with 17 bases sitting between them. This CDR3 comprises 16 residues.

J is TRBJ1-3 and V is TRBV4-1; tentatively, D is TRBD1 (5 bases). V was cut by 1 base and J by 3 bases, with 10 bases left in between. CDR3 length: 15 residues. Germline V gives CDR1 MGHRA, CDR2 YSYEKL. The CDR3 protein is CASSQVRGIGNTIYF. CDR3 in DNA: TGCGCCAGCAGCCAAGTAAGGGGAATTGGAAACACCATATATTTT.

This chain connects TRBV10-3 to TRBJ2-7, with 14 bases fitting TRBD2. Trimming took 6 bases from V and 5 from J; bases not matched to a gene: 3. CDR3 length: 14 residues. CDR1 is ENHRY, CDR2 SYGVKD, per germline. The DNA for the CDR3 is TGTGCCATCAGCGGGGGACTAGCGGGAGACGAGCAGTACTTC. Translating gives CAISGGLAGDEQYF.

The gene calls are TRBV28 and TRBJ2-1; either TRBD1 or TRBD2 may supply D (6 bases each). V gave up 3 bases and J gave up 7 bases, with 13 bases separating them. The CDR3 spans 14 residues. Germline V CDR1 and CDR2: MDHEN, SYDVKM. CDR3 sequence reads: CASSFSGAGNEQFF. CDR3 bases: TGTGCCAGCAGTTTCTCGGGGGCTGGGAATGAGCAGTTCTTC.

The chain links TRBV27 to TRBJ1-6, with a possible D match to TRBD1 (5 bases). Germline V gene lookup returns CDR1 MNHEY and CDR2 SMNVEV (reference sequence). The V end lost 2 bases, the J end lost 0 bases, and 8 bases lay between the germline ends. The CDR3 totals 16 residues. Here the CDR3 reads CASSLGAFSYNSPLHF. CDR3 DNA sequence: TGTGCCAGCAGTTTAGGGGCGTTCTCCTATAATTCACCCCTCCACTTT.

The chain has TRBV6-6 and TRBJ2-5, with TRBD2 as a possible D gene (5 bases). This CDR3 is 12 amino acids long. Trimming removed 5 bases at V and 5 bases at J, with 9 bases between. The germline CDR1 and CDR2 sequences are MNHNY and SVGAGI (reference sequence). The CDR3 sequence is CASSPGSETQYF. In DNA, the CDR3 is TGTGCCAGCAGTCCGGGATCGGAGACCCAGTACTTC.

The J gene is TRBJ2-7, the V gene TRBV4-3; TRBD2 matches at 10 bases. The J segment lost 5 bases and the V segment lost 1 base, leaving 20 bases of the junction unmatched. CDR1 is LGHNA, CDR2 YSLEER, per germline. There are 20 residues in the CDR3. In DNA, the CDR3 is TGCGCCAGCAGCCAAGTGTCCCTATACCTAGCGGGAGAGGGGGGACACGAGCAGTACTTC. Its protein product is CASSQVSLYLAGEGGHEQYF.

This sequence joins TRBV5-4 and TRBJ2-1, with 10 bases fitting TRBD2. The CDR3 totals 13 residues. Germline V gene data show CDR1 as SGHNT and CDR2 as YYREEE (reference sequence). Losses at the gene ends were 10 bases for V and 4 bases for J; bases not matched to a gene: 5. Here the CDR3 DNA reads TGTGCCGTGCAGCGGGGGGGATACAATGAGCAGTTCTTC. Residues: CAVQRGGYNEQFF.

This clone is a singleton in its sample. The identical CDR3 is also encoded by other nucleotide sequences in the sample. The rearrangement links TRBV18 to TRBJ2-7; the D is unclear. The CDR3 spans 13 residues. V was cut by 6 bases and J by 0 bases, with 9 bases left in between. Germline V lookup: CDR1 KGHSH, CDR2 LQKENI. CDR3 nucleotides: TGTGCCAGCTCCCCCGATAGCTCCTACGAGCAGTACTTC. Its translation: CASSPDSSYEQYF.

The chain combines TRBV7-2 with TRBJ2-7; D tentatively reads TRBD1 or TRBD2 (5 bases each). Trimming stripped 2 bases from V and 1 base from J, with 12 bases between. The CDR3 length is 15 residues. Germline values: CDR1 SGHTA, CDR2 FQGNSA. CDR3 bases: TGTGCCAGCAGCTTAACCCCCGAGGGGTCCTACGAGCAGTACTTC. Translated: CASSLTPEGSYEQYF.

The CDR3 DNA sequence: TGCAGCGTTGAAGACAGGGGCAACACCGGGGAGCTGTTTTTT. Translation gives CSVEDRGNTGELFF. This chain links TRBV29-1 with TRBJ2-2; D is possibly TRBD1 (6 bases). The CDR3 totals 14 residues. V was clipped by 0 bases and J by 2 bases, with 7 bases between them. Germline CDR1 and CDR2: SQVTM and ANQGSEA.